This T cell receptor (beta chain) was captured by sequencing in a study of identical twins. Study-wide points: Out-of-frame alpha sequences common to twins were enriched for low generation probability.

Regarding this clonotype: Its cognate antigen is unknown.

The ends were cut back, 1 base at V and 5 bases at J, with 5 bases in the middle. The CDR3 has 12 residues. The germline CDR1 and CDR2 sequences are MNHNS and SASEGT. The authors used template switching to add a universal primer site and gave cDNA unique molecular identifiers. Via MiXCR, TCRdb re-called the 5' RACE reads, giving one row per CDR3 protein. This table holds 500,000 to 650,000 distinct CDR3 sequences, around 24% found once. This same sample was also part of a study on yellow fever vaccine responses in identical twins. As reported in that work: Reportedly, the T cell response mounted by twins to vaccine seemed partly convergent, partly personalized.

The sequencing input was CD4+ T cells sorted from blood. This receptor was identified in a woman aged 18-30 years in good health. The V call is TRBV6-1, the J call TRBJ2-5, with D hard to call. The CDR3 loop reads CASSEGLETQYF. The DNA of the CDR3 is TGTGCCAGCAGTGAAGGATTGGAGACCCAGTACTTC.